This paragraph covers one T cell receptor beta chain sequence. Its antigen is unidentified. The CDR3 runs 13 residues. V lost 2 bases and J lost 8; bases outside the gene matches: 6. Germline V CDR1 and CDR2: SGHNT, YYREEE (reference sequence). Profiling relied on immunoSEQ multiplex PCR, and the TCRdb table lists in-frame clones only, not all of them. The sample gives about 120,000 clones, approximately 87% of which show up once; about 3.5% is in the top ten. This entry comes from a study of T cell responses to AZD1222 COVID-19 vaccine. General observations from the study: Targets within unmutated variant regions were reportedly found for nearly half of spike-specific TCRs.

The sequence came from an adult in good health. This specimen was peripheral blood, taken on day 0 of AZD1222 vaccination. The rearrangement uses TRBV5-4 and TRBJ1-2, with 7 positions matching TRBD1. In DNA, the CDR3 is TGTGCCAGCAGCTTCCGAGGGGGCGAGGGCTACACCTTC. This translates into CASSFRGGEGYTF.